This T cell receptor (beta chain) is drawn from a study of Ad26.COV2.S vaccination and SARS-CoV-2 variants. Only in-frame clones appear in the TCRdb table, and some are missing; sequencing was by immunoSEQ multiplex PCR. The top ten hold 3% to 5% of the sample, which has about 350,000 clones, about 92% seen once. General study findings and limits: Following vaccination, spike-specific CD8+ and CD4+ T cell responses reportedly exhibited substantial breadth.

As to this clone: Its antigen is undetermined.

Per germline, CDR1 LGHDT and CDR2 YNNKEL (reference sequence). V gave up 3 bases and J gave up 5 bases, with 13 bases separating them. There are 14 residues in the CDR3. J is TRBJ2-5 and V is TRBV3-1 (or the pseudogene TRBV3-2); TRBD1 might be the D (6 bases). The specimen was peripheral blood, collected after recovery from COVID-19. This clonotype was sampled from a human donor who had recovered from COVID-19. The CDR3 DNA is TGTGCCAGCAGCCAGCAACAGGGTTTCGAGACCCAGTACTTC. It translates to CASSQQQGFETQYF.